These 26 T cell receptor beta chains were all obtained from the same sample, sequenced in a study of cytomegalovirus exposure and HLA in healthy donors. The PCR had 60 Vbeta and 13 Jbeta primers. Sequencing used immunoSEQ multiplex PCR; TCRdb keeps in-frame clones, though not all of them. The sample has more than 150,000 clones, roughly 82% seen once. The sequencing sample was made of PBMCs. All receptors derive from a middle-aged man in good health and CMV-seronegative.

This chain's CDR3 is CASSLTVGLVWTGELFF. The CDR3 DNA follows: TGTGCCAGCAGCTTAACGGTGGGACTAGTATGGACCGGGGAGCTGTTTTTT. The rearrangement uses TRBV11-3 and TRBJ2-2; 8 bases are shared with TRBD2. Germline CDR1 reads SGHNT; CDR2 reads YENEEA. The CDR3 is made up of 17 amino acids. V shed 2 bases and J 5 bases; nucleotides not matched to a gene: 10. Drawing the rest from reference TRBV11-3 and TRBJ2-2, the complete variable domain is EAGVVQSPRYKIIEKKQPVAFWCNPISGHNTLYWYLQNLGQGPELLIRYENEEAVDDSQLPKDRFSAERLKGVDSTLKIQPAELGDSAVYLCASSLTVGLVWTGELFFGEGSRLTVL.

The CDR3 DNA follows: TGTGCCAGCAGCTTAGGGCCCGGAGGAGGGGGCAGAGAGACCCAGTACTTC. Its translation is CASSLGPGGGGRETQYF. The chain employs TRBV11-3 and TRBJ2-5; D may be TRBD1 (7 bases). The CDR3 runs to 17 residues. V dropped 1 base and J dropped 4 bases, with 19 bases sitting between them. Per germline, CDR1 SGHNT and CDR2 YENEEA. Filled out from reference TRBV11-3 and TRBJ2-5, the complete variable domain reads EAGVVQSPRYKIIEKKQPVAFWCNPISGHNTLYWYLQNLGQGPELLIRYENEEAVDDSQLPKDRFSAERLKGVDSTLKIQPAELGDSAVYLCASSLGPGGGGRETQYFGPGTRLLVL.

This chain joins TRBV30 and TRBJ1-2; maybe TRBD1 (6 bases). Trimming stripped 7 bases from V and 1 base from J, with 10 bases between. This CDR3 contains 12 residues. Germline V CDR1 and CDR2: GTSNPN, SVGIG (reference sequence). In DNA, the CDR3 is TGTGCCTCGAGACAGGATAACTATGGCTACACCTTC. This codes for CASRQDNYGYTF. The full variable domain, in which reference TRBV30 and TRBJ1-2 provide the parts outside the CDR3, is SQTIHQWPATLVQPVGSPLSLECTVEGTSNPNLYWYRQAAGRGLQLLFYSVGIGQISSEVPQNLSASRPQDRQFILSSKKLLLSDSGFYLCASRQDNYGYTFGSGTRLTVV.

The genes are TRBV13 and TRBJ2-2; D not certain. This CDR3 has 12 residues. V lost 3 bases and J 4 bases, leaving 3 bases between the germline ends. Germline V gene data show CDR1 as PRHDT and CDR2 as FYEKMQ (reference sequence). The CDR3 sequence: CASSFSTGELFF. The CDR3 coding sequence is TGTGCCAGCAGCTTCTCCACCGGGGAGCTGTTTTTT.

The CDR3 nucleotides are TGTGCCTTAGCGGGGGGGCACCATGAGCAGTTCTTC. Encoded protein: CALAGGHHEQFF. This sequence joins TRBV30 and TRBJ2-1; TRBD2 agrees at 11 bases. Trimming took 7 bases from V and 8 from J; bases not matched to a gene: 4. The CDR3 is 12 amino acids. Germline V CDR1 and CDR2: GTSNPN, SVGIG (reference sequence).

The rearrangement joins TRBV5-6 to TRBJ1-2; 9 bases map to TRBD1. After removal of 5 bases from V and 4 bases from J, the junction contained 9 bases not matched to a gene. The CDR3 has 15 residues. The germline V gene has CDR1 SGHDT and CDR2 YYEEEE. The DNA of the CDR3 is TGTGCCAGCAGTGGACAGGGGAGGGGGTTCTATGGCTACACCTTC. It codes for CASSGQGRGFYGYTF.

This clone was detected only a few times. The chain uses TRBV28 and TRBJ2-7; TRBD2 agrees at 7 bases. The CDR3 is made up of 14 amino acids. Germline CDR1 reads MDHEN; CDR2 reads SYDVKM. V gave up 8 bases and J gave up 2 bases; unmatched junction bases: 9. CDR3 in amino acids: CASGGGRPPYEQYF. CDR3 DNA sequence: TGTGCCAGCGGGGGGGGGAGGCCCCCCTACGAGCAGTACTTC.

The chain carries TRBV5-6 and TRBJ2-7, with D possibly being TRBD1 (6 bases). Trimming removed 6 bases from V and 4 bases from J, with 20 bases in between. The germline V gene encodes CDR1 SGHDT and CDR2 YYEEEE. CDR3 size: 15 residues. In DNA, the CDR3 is TGTGCCAGCACCTGGGGGACATCGGGTTGGTACGAGCAGTACTTC. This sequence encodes CASTWGTSGWYEQYF. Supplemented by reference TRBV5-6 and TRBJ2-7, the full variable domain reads DAGVTQSPTHLIKTRGQQVTLRCSPKSGHDTVSWYQQALGQGPQFIFQYYEEEERQRGNFPDRFSGHQFPNYSSELNVNALLLGDSALYLCASTWGTSGWYEQYFGPGTRLTVT.

The CDR3 DNA reads TGTGCCAGCAGCCACACTACCGGGACAGGGTGGACGAACACCGGGGAGCTGTTTTTT. It yields the protein CASSHTTGTGWTNTGELFF. The chain uses TRBV7-3 and TRBJ2-2; 9 bases are a match to TRBD1. Germline lookup yields CDR1 SGHTA and CDR2 FQGTGA. The CDR3 contains 19 residues. J lost 0 bases, V lost 5 bases, and 13 bases had no gene match.

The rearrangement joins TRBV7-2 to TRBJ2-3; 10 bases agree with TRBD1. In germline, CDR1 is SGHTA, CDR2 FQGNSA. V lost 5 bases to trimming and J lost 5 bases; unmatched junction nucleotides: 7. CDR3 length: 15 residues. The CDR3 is CASSTRDRGRDTQYF. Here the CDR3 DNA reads TGTGCCAGCAGCACACGGGACAGGGGAAGAGATACGCAGTATTTT. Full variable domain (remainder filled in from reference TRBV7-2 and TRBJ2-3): GAGVSQSPSNKVTEKGKDVELRCDPISGHTALYWYRQSLGQGLEFLIYFQGNSAPDKSGLPSDRFSAERTGGSVSTLTIQRTQQEDSAVYLCASSTRDRGRDTQYFGPGTRLTVL.

The CDR3 spells CASSAPSGRGADTQYF. The CDR3 DNA reads as TGTGCCAGCAGCGCCCCTAGCGGGAGAGGTGCAGATACGCAGTATTTT. The V and J genes are TRBV11-2 and TRBJ2-3; 10 bases match TRBD2. CDR1 SGHAT and CDR2 FQNNGV come from the germline V gene. CDR3 length equals 16 residues. Trimming at V came to 5 bases and at J to 4 bases, leaving 9 bases not matched to a gene.

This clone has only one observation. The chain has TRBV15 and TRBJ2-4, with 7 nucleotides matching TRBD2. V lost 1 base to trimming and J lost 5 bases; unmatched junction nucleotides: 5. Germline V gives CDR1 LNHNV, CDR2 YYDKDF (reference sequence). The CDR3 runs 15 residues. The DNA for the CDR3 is TGTGCCACCAGCAGAGGGGAGGGGCGCGAAAACATTCAGTACTTC. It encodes CATSRGEGRENIQYF.

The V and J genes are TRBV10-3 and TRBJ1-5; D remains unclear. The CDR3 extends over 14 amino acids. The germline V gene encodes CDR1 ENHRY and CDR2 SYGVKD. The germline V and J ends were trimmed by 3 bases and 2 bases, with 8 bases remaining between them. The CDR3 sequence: CAISDEGGNQPQHF. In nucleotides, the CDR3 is TGTGCCATCAGTGACGAGGGAGGCAATCAGCCCCAGCATTTT.

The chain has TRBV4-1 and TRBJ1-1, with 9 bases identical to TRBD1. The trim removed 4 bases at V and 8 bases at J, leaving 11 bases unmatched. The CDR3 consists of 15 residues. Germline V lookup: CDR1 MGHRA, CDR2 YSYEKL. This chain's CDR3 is CASSPTGGANVEAFF. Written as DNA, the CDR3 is TGCGCCAGCAGCCCGACAGGGGGTGCGAACGTCGAAGCTTTCTTT.

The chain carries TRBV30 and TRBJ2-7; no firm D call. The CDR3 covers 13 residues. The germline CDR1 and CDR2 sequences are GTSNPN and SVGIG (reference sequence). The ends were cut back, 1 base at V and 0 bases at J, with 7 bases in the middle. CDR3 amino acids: CAWSGDNSYEQYF. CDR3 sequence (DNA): TGTGCCTGGAGTGGCGATAACTCCTACGAGCAGTACTTC.

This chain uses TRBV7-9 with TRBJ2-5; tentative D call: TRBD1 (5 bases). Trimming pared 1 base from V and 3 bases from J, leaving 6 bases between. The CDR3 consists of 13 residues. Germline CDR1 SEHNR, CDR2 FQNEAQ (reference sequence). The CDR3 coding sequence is TGTGCCAGCAGCTTAGAAGGGGAAGAGACCCAGTACTTC. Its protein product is CASSLEGEETQYF.

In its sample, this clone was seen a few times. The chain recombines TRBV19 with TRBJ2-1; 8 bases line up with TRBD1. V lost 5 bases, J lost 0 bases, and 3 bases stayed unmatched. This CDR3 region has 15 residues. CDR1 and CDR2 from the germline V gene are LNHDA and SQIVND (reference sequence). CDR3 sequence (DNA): TGTGCCAGTAGTGCAACAGGGGGCTCCTACAATGAGCAGTTCTTC. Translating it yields CASSATGGSYNEQFF.

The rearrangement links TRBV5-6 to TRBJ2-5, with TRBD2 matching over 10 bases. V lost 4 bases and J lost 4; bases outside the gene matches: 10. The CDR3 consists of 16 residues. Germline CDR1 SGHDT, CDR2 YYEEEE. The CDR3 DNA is TGTGCCAGCAGCCTACGGGCTAGCGGGGGCTTAGAGACCCAGTACTTC. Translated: CASSLRASGGLETQYF.

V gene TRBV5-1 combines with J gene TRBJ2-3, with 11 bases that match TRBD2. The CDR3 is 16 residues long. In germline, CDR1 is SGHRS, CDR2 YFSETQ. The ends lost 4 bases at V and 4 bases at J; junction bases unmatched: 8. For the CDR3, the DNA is TGCGCCAGCAGCCCAGTATTAGCGGGAGGGGCAGATACGCAGTATTTT. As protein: CASSPVLAGGADTQYF.

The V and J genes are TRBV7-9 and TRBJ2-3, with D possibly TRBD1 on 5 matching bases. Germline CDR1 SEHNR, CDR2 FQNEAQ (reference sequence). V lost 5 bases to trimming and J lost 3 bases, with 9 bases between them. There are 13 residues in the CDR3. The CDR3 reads CASSTGVTDTQYF. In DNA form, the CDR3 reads TGTGCCAGCAGCACAGGAGTTACAGATACGCAGTATTTT.

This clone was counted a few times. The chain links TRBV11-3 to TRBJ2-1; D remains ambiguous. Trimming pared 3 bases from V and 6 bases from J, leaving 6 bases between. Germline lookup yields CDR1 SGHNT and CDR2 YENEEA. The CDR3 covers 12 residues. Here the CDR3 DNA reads TGTGCCAGCAGCTTCGGGTTCAATGAGCAGTTCTTC. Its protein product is CASSFGFNEQFF.

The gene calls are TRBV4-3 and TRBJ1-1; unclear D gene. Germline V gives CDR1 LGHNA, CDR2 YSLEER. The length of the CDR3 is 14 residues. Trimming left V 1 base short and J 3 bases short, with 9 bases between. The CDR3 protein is CASSQGGGYTEAFF. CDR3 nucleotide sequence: TGCGCCAGCAGCCAAGGCGGAGGGTACACTGAAGCTTTCTTT.

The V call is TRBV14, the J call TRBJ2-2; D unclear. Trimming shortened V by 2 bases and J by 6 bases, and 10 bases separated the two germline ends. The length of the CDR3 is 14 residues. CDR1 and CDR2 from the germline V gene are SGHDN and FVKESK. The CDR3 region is CASSQLLVSGELFF. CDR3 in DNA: TGTGCCAGCAGCCAATTGCTAGTATCCGGGGAGCTGTTTTTT. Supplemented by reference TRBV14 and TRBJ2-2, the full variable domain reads EAGVTQFPSHSVIEKGQTVTLRCDPISGHDNLYWYRRVMGKEIKFLLHFVKESKQDESGMPNNRFLAERTGGTYSTLKVQPAELEDSGVYFCASSQLLVSGELFFGEGSRLTVL.

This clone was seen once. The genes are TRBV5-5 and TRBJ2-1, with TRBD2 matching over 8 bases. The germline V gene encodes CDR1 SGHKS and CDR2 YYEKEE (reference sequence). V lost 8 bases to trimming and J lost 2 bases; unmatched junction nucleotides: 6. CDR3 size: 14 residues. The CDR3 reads CASRRGATYNEQFF. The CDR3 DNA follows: TGTGCCAGTAGGCGGGGGGCAACCTACAATGAGCAGTTCTTC.

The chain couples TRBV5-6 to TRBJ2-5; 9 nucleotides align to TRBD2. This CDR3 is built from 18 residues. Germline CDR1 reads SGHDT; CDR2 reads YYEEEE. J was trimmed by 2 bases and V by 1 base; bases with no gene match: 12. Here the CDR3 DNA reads TGTGCCAGCAGCTTGCTCGACGGTACTAGCGGGTTACAAGAGACCCAGTACTTC. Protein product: CASSLLDGTSGLQETQYF.

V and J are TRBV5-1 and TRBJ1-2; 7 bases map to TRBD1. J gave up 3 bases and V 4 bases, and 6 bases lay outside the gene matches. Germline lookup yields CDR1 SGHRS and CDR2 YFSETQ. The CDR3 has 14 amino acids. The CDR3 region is CASSRDSTDYGYTF. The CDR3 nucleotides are TGCGCCAGCAGCAGGGACAGTACAGACTATGGCTACACCTTC.